What follows is one TCR beta chain and its context. No antigen is known for it. TCRdb keeps only in-frame clones here, not all; method: immunoSEQ multiplex PCR. This table holds some 64,000 clones, about 97% found once. The entry originates in a study of cytomegalovirus exposure and HLA in healthy donors. Study-wide results and caveats: A subsequent analysis found that TCR clusters from the first cohort also tended to co-occur in the 90 to 150 validation repertoires, with about 93% of cluster scores above 0.

From germline, CDR1 is LNHDA and CDR2 SQIVND (reference sequence). V trimming: 8 bases; J trimming: 4 bases; junction bases outside the gene matches: 6. CDR3 length: 14 residues. Sequenced: PBMCs. The sequence came from a young woman in good health and CMV-seropositive. The chain employs TRBV19 and TRBJ2-2; TRBD1 matches 8 bases. The CDR3 DNA reads TGTGCCAGTCAGGACAGGGTGGGCACCGGGGAGCTGTTTTTT. Encoded protein: CASQDRVGTGELFF.